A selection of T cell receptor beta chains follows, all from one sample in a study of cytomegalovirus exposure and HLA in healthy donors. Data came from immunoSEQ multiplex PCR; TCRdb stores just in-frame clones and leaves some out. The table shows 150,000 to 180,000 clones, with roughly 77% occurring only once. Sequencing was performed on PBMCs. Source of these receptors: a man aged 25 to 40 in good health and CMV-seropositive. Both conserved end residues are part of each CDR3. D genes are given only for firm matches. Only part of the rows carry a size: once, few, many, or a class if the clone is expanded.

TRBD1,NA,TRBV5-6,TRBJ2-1,CASSQFPGQIFYNEQFF,TGTGCCAGCAGCCAATTTCCGGGACAGATTTTCTACAATGAGCAGTTCTTC
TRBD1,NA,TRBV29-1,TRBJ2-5,CSTKSLDRTETQYF,TGCAGCACTAAATCGTTGGACAGGACAGAGACCCAGTACTTC
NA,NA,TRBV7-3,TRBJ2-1,CASSLGARTYNEQFF,TGTGCCAGCAGCTTGGGGGCGCGGACCTACAATGAGCAGTTCTTC
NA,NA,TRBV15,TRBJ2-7,CATSSGGNYEQYF,TGTGCCACCAGCAGCGGCGGGAACTACGAGCAGTACTTC
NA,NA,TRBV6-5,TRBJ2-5,CASSHGTRQGTQYF,TGTGCCAGCAGCCACGGGACTCGCCAGGGGACCCAGTACTTC
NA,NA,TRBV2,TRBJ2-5,CASSVRTGGTSFSQETQYF,TGTGCCAGCAGTGTTAGGACAGGGGGGACTAGCTTTAGCCAAGAGACCCAGTACTTC
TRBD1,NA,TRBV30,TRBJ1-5,CAWRPGQGGEQSNQPQHF,TGTGCCTGGCGGCCAGGACAGGGAGGCGAGCAGTCAAATCAGCCCCAGCATTTT
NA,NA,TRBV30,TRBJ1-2,CAWSVRVGSNYGYTF,TGTGCCTGGAGTGTACGGGTCGGTTCTAACTATGGCTACACCTTC
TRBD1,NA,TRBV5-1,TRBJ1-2,CASSTGQATPGYTF,TGCGCCAGCAGCACCGGACAGGCCACCCCGGGCTACACCTTC
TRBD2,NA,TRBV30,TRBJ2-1,CAWRLTSGSWGVYNEQFF,TGTGCCTGGAGGTTGACTAGCGGGAGTTGGGGGGTGTACAATGAGCAGTTCTTC
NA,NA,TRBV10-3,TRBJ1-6,CAISDRQDNSPLHF,TGTGCCATCAGTGATCGACAGGATAATTCACCCCTCCACTTT
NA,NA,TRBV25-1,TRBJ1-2,CASSAGYEGYTF,TGTGCCAGCAGTGCCGGGTATGAAGGCTACACCTTC
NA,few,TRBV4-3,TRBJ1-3,CASSQDPFTTANTGNTIYF,TGCGCCAGCAGCCAAGATCCCTTTACGACAGCAAATACTGGAAACACCATATATTTT
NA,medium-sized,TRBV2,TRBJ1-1,CASKTQGSNTEAFF,TGTGCCAGCAAGACACAGGGATCGAACACTGAAGCTTTCTTT
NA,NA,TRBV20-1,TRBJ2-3,CSELREDTQYF,TGCAGTGAACTACGGGAAGATACGCAGTATTTT
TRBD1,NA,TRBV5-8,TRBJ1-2,CASSFRTGGYGYTF,TGTGCCAGCAGCTTCCGAACAGGGGGATATGGCTACACCTTC
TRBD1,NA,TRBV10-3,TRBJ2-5,CAISQGVETQYF,TGTGCCATCAGTCAGGGGGTAGAGACCCAGTACTTC
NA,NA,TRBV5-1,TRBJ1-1,CASSPGEGEAFF,TGCGCCAGCAGCCCGGGAGAGGGTGAAGCTTTCTTT
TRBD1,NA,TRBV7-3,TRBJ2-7,CASSLEGTGIYEQYF,TGTGCCAGCAGCTTAGAAGGGACAGGGATATACGAGCAGTACTTC
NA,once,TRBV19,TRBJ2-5,CASSISRSQETQYF,TGTGCCAGTAGTATAAGTAGGAGCCAAGAGACCCAGTACTTC
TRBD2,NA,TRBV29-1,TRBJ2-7,CSVVEGGYYEQYF,TGCAGCGTTGTGGAGGGAGGGTACTACGAGCAGTACTTC
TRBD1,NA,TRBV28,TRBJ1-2,CASSSLTGSVKSYGYTF,TGTGCCAGCAGTTCTTTGACAGGGTCCGTAAAAAGCTATGGCTACACCTTC
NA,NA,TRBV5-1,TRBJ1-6,CASSLATGNNSPLHF,TGCGCCAGCAGCTTGGCAACGGGAAATAATTCACCCCTCCACTTT
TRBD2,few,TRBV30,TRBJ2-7,CAWTSGTTEDEQYF,TGTGCCTGGACCTCCGGGACTACCGAGGACGAGCAGTACTTC
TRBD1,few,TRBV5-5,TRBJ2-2,CASNARTGGSGELFF,TGTGCCAGCAACGCCAGGACAGGGGGATCCGGGGAGCTGTTTTTT
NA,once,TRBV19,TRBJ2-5,CASSPQGLYQETQYF,TGTGCCAGTAGTCCGCAGGGCCTTTACCAAGAGACCCAGTACTTC
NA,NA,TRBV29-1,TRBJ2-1,CSSFGRSYNEQFF,TGCAGCTCCTTCGGGAGATCCTACAATGAGCAGTTCTTC
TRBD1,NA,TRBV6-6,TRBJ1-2,CASTPGGNYGYTF,TGTGCCAGCACCCCAGGGGGGAACTATGGCTACACCTTC
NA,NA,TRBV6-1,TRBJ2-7,CASSEQVSYEQYF,TGTGCCAGCAGTGAACAGGTCTCCTACGAGCAGTACTTC
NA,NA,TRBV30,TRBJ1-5,CASGTNSNQPQHF,TGTGCCTCCGGGACTAATAGCAATCAGCCCCAGCATTTT
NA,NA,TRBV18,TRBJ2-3,CASSPMSTDTQYF,TGTGCCAGCTCACCTATGAGTACAGATACGCAGTATTTT
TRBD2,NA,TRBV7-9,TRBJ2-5,CSSSPTGASGQEAQYF,TGTTCCAGCAGCCCTACCGGGGCTAGCGGGCAAGAGGCCCAGTACTTC
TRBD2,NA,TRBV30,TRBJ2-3,CAWGALRTSGSGVTDTQYF,TGTGCCTGGGGGGCCCTTCGGACTAGCGGGAGTGGTGTGACAGATACGCAGTATTTT
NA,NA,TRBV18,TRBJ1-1,CASSRQQDEGTEAFF,TGTGCCAGCTCGCGACAACAAGACGAGGGCACTGAAGCTTTCTTT
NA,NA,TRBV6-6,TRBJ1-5,CASIYTGERGQPQHF,TGTGCCAGCATTTATACGGGGGAACGGGGTCAGCCCCAGCATTTT
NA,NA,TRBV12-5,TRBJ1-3,CASAVSRSGVGRNTIYF,TGTGCTAGTGCCGTTTCCCGATCAGGGGTTGGAAGAAACACCATATATTTT
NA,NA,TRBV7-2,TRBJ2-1,CASGEYNEQFF,TGTGCCAGCGGGGAGTACAATGAGCAGTTCTTC
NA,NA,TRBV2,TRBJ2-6,CASYPVVSGANALTF,TGTGCCAGCTACCCCGTGGTCTCTGGGGCCAACGCCCTGACTTTC
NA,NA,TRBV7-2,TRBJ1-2,CASSLGLSYGYTF,TGTGCCAGCAGCTTAGGCCTCAGCTATGGCTACACCTTC
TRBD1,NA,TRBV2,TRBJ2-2,CASSPPGTDTGELFF,TGTGCCAGCAGTCCACCCGGGACAGACACCGGGGAGCTGTTTTTT